Below, one TCR beta chain is given with its context. The sample originates from a study of radiation and T cells in renal cell carcinoma. The germline V and J ends were trimmed by 5 bases and 2 bases, with 4 bases remaining between them. Germline CDR1 reads MNHEY; CDR2 reads SVGAGI. The CDR3 spans 11 residues. Treatment of the sample: treatment-naive control, cytoreductive nephrectomy. Control tumors came from treatment-naive patients without prior radiation. The tumor was a clear cell renal cell carcinoma. Controls included a few female and roughly 12 male donors, resected 2011 to 2014. Using immunoSEQ multiplex PCR, the repertoire was profiled, and TCRdb retains in-frame clones only, with some absent. Altogether approximately 15,000 clones are present, 50% to 65% being singletons, with the ten largest covering approximately 10%.

The TCR originated in a man aged 35 to 55 with renal cell carcinoma. Sequenced here: tumor tissue, sampled from a patient whose treatment was nephrectomy without radiotherapy. This chain joins TRBV6-5 and TRBJ2-7; D not resolved. The CDR3 protein is CASSGPYEQYF. The CDR3 DNA reads as TGTGCCAGCAGTGGCCCCTACGAGCAGTACTTC.